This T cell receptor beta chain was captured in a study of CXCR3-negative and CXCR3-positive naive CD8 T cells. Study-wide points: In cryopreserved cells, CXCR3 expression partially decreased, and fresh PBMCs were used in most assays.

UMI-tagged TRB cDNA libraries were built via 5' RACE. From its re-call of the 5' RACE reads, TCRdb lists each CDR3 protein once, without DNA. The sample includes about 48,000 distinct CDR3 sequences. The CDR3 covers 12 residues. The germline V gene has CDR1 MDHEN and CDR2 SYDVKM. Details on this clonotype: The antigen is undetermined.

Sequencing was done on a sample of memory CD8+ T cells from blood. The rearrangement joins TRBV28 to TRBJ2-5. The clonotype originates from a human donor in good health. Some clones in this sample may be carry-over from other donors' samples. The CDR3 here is CASRFVGETQYF.